This T cell receptor (beta chain) originates from a study of technical replicates of blood from a handful of donors. Assay: immunoSEQ multiplex PCR; the TCRdb copy retains only in-frame clones and omits some. This table holds about 86,000 clones, nearly 96% found once. The CDR3 extends over 17 amino acids. Trimming removed 1 base from V and 4 bases from J, with 20 bases in between. CDR1 is SGHNT and CDR2 is YYREEE in the germline V gene (reference sequence). Source material: T cells isolated from PBMCs. The J gene is TRBJ1-1, the V gene TRBV5-4; the D gene is possibly TRBD1 (6 bases). The TCR was taken from a human donor in good health. Written as DNA, the CDR3 is TGTGCCAGCAGCTTGCTAAGACAGGAATTGGAGCCCACTGAAGCTTTCTTT. This gives the protein CASSLLRQELEPTEAFF.